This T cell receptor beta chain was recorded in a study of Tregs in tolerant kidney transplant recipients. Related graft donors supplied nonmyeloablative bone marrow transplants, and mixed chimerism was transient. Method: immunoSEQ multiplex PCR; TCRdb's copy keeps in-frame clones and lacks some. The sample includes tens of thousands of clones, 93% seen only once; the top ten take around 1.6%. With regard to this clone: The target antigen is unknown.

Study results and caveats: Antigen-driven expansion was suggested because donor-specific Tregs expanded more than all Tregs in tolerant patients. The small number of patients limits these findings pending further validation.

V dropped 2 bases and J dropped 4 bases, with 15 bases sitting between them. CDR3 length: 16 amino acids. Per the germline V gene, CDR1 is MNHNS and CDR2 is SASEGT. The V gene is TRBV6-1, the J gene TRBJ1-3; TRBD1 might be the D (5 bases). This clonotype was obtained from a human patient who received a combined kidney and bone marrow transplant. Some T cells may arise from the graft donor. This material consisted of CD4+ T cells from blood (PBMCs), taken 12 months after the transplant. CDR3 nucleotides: TGTGCCAGCAGTGAACCCTTTTCTGGGGCAGGAAACACCATATATTTT. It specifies CASSEPFSGAGNTIYF.